The next 29 T cell receptor beta chains were all read from a single sample in a study of blood T cell repertoires in COVID-19. Sequenced by immunoSEQ multiplex PCR; TCRdb stores in-frame clones only, minus some. The sample yields roughly 100,000 clones, around 79% seen once. Sequenced material: peripheral blood. All receptors derive from a man in his 70s with active or convalescent COVID-19.

V usage is TRBV6-5 and J usage is TRBJ2-7; maybe TRBD1 (6 bases). The CDR3 loop spans 13 amino acids. V lost 6 bases and J 5 bases, leaving 14 bases between the germline ends. Per the germline V gene, CDR1 is MNHEY and CDR2 is SVGAGI. CDR3 nucleotides: TGTGCCAGCAGGCCCACAGGGTTGGACGAGCAGTACTTC. Its translation: CASRPTGLDEQYF.

This chain connects TRBV27 to TRBJ1-6; D is unclear. The germline V gene encodes CDR1 MNHEY and CDR2 SMNVEV (reference sequence). V shed 7 bases and J shed 8 bases, with 15 bases lying between them. This CDR3 has 14 amino acids. This CDR3 is CASMATVTHSPLHF. In DNA form, the CDR3 reads TGTGCCAGCATGGCTACGGTGACACATTCACCCCTCCACTTT.

The chain couples TRBV5-8 to TRBJ2-6, with 7 nucleotides matching TRBD1. Germline CDR1 reads SGHTS; CDR2 reads YDEGEE. This CDR3 has 16 residues. With 3 bases clipped from V and 2 bases from J, the junction kept 5 bases outside the gene matches. CDR3 DNA sequence: TGTGCCAGCAGCTCGGGACAGTCTGCTGGGGCCAACGTCCTGACTTTC. Protein: CASSSGQSAGANVLTF.

V usage is TRBV11-2 and J usage is TRBJ2-7; 8 nucleotides agree with TRBD1. With V trimmed by 5 bases and J by 3 bases, 9 bases remained unmatched. CDR1 SGHAT and CDR2 FQNNGV come from the germline V gene. The CDR3 covers 15 residues. The CDR3: CASSRGQGGDYEQYF. The CDR3 DNA follows: TGTGCCAGCAGCCGTGGACAGGGTGGGGACTACGAGCAGTACTTC.

This chain joins TRBV19 and TRBJ2-5, with D perhaps matching TRBD1 (6 bases). Between the trimmed V and J ends, which lost 4 bases and 1 base, there was a span of 13 bases. The CDR3 runs 15 residues. Germline loops: CDR1 LNHDA, CDR2 SQIVND (reference sequence). CDR3 residues: CASSKRDTLQETQYF. The CDR3 region has the DNA TGTGCCAGTAGTAAACGGGACACCCTCCAAGAGACCCAGTACTTC.

The V and J genes are TRBV6-1 and TRBJ2-7; 10 nucleotides agree with TRBD2. J lost 5 bases, V lost 3 bases, and 10 bases had no gene match. The germline V gene encodes CDR1 MNHNS and CDR2 SASEGT. The CDR3 has 16 residues. The CDR3: CASSEVFATSGHEQYF. Written as DNA, the CDR3 is TGTGCCAGCAGTGAGGTTTTCGCGACTAGCGGGCACGAGCAGTACTTC.

The rearrangement links TRBV6-5 to TRBJ1-1; possible D gene TRBD1, 5 bases. Trimming took off 2 bases at V and 4 bases at J, with 11 bases between the two ends. This CDR3 spans 14 amino acids. The germline V gene encodes CDR1 MNHEY and CDR2 SVGAGI. DNA of the CDR3: TGTGCCAGCAGTTACGTTCAGGGAGGCACTGAAGCTTTCTTT. This encodes CASSYVQGGTEAFF.

This clone was seen only a few times. V is TRBV5-1 and J is TRBJ1-3; D remains unclear. V was trimmed by 1 base and J by 0 bases, leaving 8 bases between them. The germline gives CDR1 SGHRS, CDR2 YFSETQ. The CDR3 has 15 amino acids. This CDR3 is CASSLLGTSGNTIYF. The CDR3 region has the DNA TGCGCCAGCAGCTTGTTGGGCACCTCTGGAAACACCATATATTTT. The full variable domain, rest sourced from reference TRBV5-1 and TRBJ1-3, is KAGVTQTPRYLIKTRGQQVTLSCSPISGHRSVSWYQQTPGQGLQFLFEYFSETQRNKGNFPGRFSGRQFSNSRSEMNVSTLELGDSALYLCASSLLGTSGNTIYFGEGSWLTVV.

The rearrangement joins TRBV18 to TRBJ2-7; 10 nucleotides match TRBD2. The CDR3 contains 16 residues. V lost 0 bases and J lost 6; bases outside the gene matches: 8. Germline V gene data show CDR1 as KGHSH and CDR2 as LQKENI. CDR3 protein: CASSPPRAGGPFEQYF. The CDR3 DNA follows: TGTGCCAGCTCACCACCGCGAGCGGGGGGGCCGTTCGAGCAGTACTTC. Variable domain in full (rest from reference TRBV18 and TRBJ2-7): NAGVMQNPRHLVRRRGQEARLRCSPMKGHSHVYWYRQLPEEGLKFMVYLQKENIIDESGMPKERFSAEFPKEGPSILRIQQVVRGDSAAYFCASSPPRAGGPFEQYFGPGTRLTVT.

V usage is TRBV5-5 and J usage is TRBJ1-1; a weak D match, TRBD1 (6 bases). CDR1 is SGHKS and CDR2 is YYEKEE in the germline V gene (reference sequence). Deletions cut 2 bases from V and 0 bases from J, with 8 bases between. The CDR3 length is 14 residues. In DNA, the CDR3 is TGTGCCAGCAGCTTAGAGGGGGTGAACACTGAAGCTTTCTTT. Translation gives CASSLEGVNTEAFF. Full variable domain (rest looked up from reference TRBV5-5 and TRBJ1-1): DAGVTQSPTHLIKTRGQQVTLRCSPISGHKSVSWYQQVLGQGPQFIFQYYEKEERGRGNFPDRFSARQFPNYSSELNVNALLLGDSALYLCASSLEGVNTEAFFGQGTRLTVV.

V and J are TRBV10-1 and TRBJ1-2, with 8 nucleotides matching TRBD1. V was pared by 6 bases and J by 4 bases, with 7 bases of the junction left unmatched. This CDR3 has 14 residues. Germline CDR1 WNHNN, CDR2 SYGVQD (reference sequence). CDR3 residues: CASRRTGFSYGYTF. The DNA for the CDR3 is TGCGCCAGCAGGAGGACAGGGTTTTCCTATGGCTACACCTTC.

This clone was seen just once. The CDR3 reads CASSLYAGANTEAFF. CDR3 coding DNA: TGTGCCAGCAGCTTATATGCAGGGGCGAACACTGAAGCTTTCTTT. The chain carries TRBV7-3 and TRBJ1-1, with D possibly being TRBD1 (6 bases). The CDR3 totals 15 residues. V gave up 2 bases and J gave up 1 base, with 11 bases separating them. Germline values: CDR1 SGHTA, CDR2 FQGTGA.

The sample holds one count of this clone. This chain joins TRBV19 and TRBJ2-2; D is uncertain. This CDR3 spans 14 amino acids. CDR1 is LNHDA, CDR2 SQIVND, per germline (reference sequence). V lost 5 bases and J 4 bases, leaving 11 bases between the germline ends. The CDR3 reads CASSLMPGTGELFF. The CDR3 nucleotides read TGTGCCAGTAGTCTTATGCCGGGCACCGGGGAGCTGTTTTTT.

There are a few counts of this clone. In DNA form, the CDR3 reads TGCGCCAGCACGGGACTAGCGGGAAGCACAGATACGCAGTATTTT. Translating gives CASTGLAGSTDTQYF. The chain links TRBV5-1 to TRBJ2-3; 13 nucleotides agree with TRBD2. Per germline, CDR1 SGHRS and CDR2 YFSETQ. Trimming cost V 6 bases and J 0 bases; bases outside gene matches: 1. The CDR3 consists of 15 residues.

The rearrangement uses TRBV6-5 and TRBJ2-1, with D possibly TRBD2 on 7 matching bases. The length of the CDR3 is 14 residues. The V and J ends lost 2 bases and 9 bases respectively, with 14 bases between them. Per germline, CDR1 MNHEY and CDR2 SVGAGI. CDR3 coding DNA: TGTGCCAGCAGTTACGTCGAGAGGGGGGGTGAGCAGTTCTTC. Protein: CASSYVERGGEQFF.

The chain links TRBV19 to TRBJ1-5; 8 bases are shared with TRBD1. The CDR3 is 16 amino acids. Germline V lookup: CDR1 LNHDA, CDR2 SQIVND (reference sequence). V was clipped by 5 bases and J by 2 bases; unmatched bases: 8. CDR3 region: CASSLDRVGGNQPQHF. The CDR3 region has the DNA TGTGCCAGTAGTCTGGACAGGGTTGGGGGCAATCAGCCCCAGCATTTT.

J is TRBJ2-7 and V is TRBV30, with D maybe TRBD2 (6 bases). Germline CDR1 GTSNPN, CDR2 SVGIG (reference sequence). The CDR3 consists of 11 residues. V was cut by 4 bases and J by 5 bases, with 9 bases left in between. CDR3 DNA sequence: TGTGCCTGGAATGGCGGGGACGAGCAGTACTTC. It yields the protein CAWNGGDEQYF.

This chain uses TRBV25-1 with TRBJ2-5, with 12 bases that match TRBD2. Germline V gene sequence: CDR1 MGHDK, CDR2 SYGVNS. V lost 5 bases and J lost 3; bases outside the gene matches: 4. This CDR3 has 15 residues. The CDR3 reads CASSPRLAGEETQYF. In nucleotides, the CDR3 is TGTGCCAGCAGTCCAAGACTAGCGGGAGAAGAGACCCAGTACTTC.

This clone was observed a few times. This sequence joins TRBV9 and TRBJ2-5; 8 nucleotides agree with TRBD1. With 4 bases clipped from V and 0 bases from J, the junction kept 8 bases outside the gene matches. CDR1 is SGDLS and CDR2 is YYNGEE in the germline V gene. This CDR3 is built from 16 residues. DNA for the CDR3: TGTGCCAGCAGCCCGCGACAGGGGAGGAACCAAGAGACCCAGTACTTC. It yields the protein CASSPRQGRNQETQYF.

Written as DNA, the CDR3 is TGCGCCAGCAGCTCAGGTGGGACAGGATCCTACGAGCAGTACTTC. Amino acids: CASSSGGTGSYEQYF. This chain joins TRBV5-1 and TRBJ2-7, with TRBD1 matching over 8 bases. This CDR3 spans 15 amino acids. Germline CDR1 SGHRS, CDR2 YFSETQ. J gave up 1 base and V 3 bases, and 6 bases lay outside the gene matches.

This clone turned up a few times. The chain employs TRBV7-3 and TRBJ2-3; 9 bases align to TRBD1. Germline V CDR1 and CDR2: SGHTA, FQGTGA. This CDR3 region has 15 residues. With 1 base clipped from V and 5 bases from J, the junction kept 4 bases outside the gene matches. For the CDR3, the DNA is TGTGCCAGCAGCTTAATGGGACAGGGCGGAGATACGCAGTATTTT. This gives the protein CASSLMGQGGDTQYF.

This clone came up once. J is TRBJ2-3 and V is TRBV3-1 (or the pseudogene TRBV3-2); 8 bases are shared with TRBD2. Germline lookup yields CDR1 LGHDT and CDR2 YNNKEL (reference sequence). The V gene end was trimmed by 4 bases and the J gene end by 1 base; junction bases not matched to a gene: 10. This CDR3 contains 17 residues. The CDR3 nucleotides read TGTGCCAGCAGCCTGAAATTAGCGGGGTCGGGCACAGATACGCAGTATTTT. This codes for CASSLKLAGSGTDTQYF.

The gene calls are TRBV3-1 (or the pseudogene TRBV3-2) and TRBJ2-2; 7 nucleotides agree with TRBD2. The CDR3 has 20 residues. Germline CDR1 reads LGHDT; CDR2 reads YNNKEL (reference sequence). The junction had 19 bases not matched to a gene; V was cut back by 1 base and J by 5 bases. CDR3 coding DNA: TGTGCCAGCAGCCAAGTTCCCCCGGGTCGGGGCGGGAGTTTAACCGGGGAGCTGTTTTTT. Residues: CASSQVPPGRGGSLTGELFF.

There are a few counts of this clone. This rearrangement joins TRBV28 to TRBJ1-5; D is perhaps TRBD1 (6 bases). This CDR3 spans 15 amino acids. Germline-derived CDR1 and CDR2 are MDHEN and SYDVKM. V was pared by 6 bases and J by 4 bases, with 16 bases between. As DNA, the CDR3 is TGTGCCAGCAGACTCCCCGGACAGTCTAATCAGCCCCAGCATTTT. It yields the protein CASRLPGQSNQPQHF.

The V gene is TRBV7-6, the J gene TRBJ2-7; the match to TRBD1 covers 9 bases. V trimming: 5 bases; J trimming: 0 bases; junction bases outside the gene matches: 5. Germline CDR1 is SGHVS and CDR2 is FNYEAQ. The CDR3 totals 15 residues. CDR3 sequence: CASSDRDRDSYEQYF. The CDR3 DNA is TGTGCCAGCAGCGACAGGGACAGGGACTCCTACGAGCAGTACTTC. Supplemented by reference TRBV7-6 and TRBJ2-7, the full variable domain reads GAGVSQSPRYKVTKRGQDVALRCDPISGHVSLYWYRQALGQGPEFLTYFNYEAQQDKSGLPNDRFSAERPEGSISTLTIQRTEQRDSAMYRCASSDRDRDSYEQYFGPGTRLTVT.

The V gene is TRBV18, the J gene TRBJ2-2, with TRBD1 identical over 7 bases. The CDR3 has 15 residues. Looked up from germline, CDR1 is KGHSH and CDR2 is LQKENI. V was pared by 5 bases and J by 4 bases, with 7 bases of the junction left unmatched. In nucleotides, the CDR3 is TGTGCCAGCTCAGTCGACAGGGCGCCCACCGGGGAGCTGTTTTTT. Its translation is CASSVDRAPTGELFF.

The rearrangement joins TRBV18 to TRBJ1-4; D remains ambiguous. Germline CDR1 KGHSH, CDR2 LQKENI. This CDR3 has 15 residues. With 1 base removed from V and 0 bases from J, the gap between germline ends came to 6 bases. This CDR3 is CASSPQRATNEKLFF. The CDR3 coding sequence is TGTGCCAGCTCACCACAGAGGGCAACTAATGAAAAACTGTTTTTT.

The rearrangement links TRBV12-3 or TRBV12-4 to TRBJ1-6, with D tentatively TRBD1 (5 bases). The CDR3 is 13 amino acids. V was shortened by 6 bases and J by 13 bases, with 16 bases between the two germline ends. CDR3 in amino acids: CASRPFSGGPLHF. The CDR3 region has the DNA TGTGCCAGCAGGCCTTTCTCTGGGGGGCCCCTCCACTTT.

This clone was counted a single time. This chain connects TRBV7-9 to TRBJ1-2; D not certain. With 0 bases removed from V and 4 bases from J, the gap between germline ends came to 12 bases. There are 15 residues in the CDR3. Germline CDR1 and CDR2: SEHNR and FQNEAQ (reference sequence). Written as DNA, the CDR3 is TGTGCCAGCAGCTTAGCAAGGTCCCAGGTCTATGGCTACACCTTC. It codes for CASSLARSQVYGYTF.